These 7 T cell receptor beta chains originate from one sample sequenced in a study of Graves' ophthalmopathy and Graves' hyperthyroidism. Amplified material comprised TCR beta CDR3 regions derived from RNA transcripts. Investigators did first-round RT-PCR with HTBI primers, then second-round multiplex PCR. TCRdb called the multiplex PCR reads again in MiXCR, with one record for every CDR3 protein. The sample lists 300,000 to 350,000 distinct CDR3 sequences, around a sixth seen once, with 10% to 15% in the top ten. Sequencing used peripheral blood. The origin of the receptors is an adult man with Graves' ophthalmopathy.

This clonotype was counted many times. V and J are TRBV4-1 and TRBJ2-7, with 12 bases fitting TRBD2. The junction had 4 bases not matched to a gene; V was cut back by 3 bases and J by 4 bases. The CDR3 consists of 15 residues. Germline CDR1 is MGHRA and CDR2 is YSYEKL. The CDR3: CASSHGLAGMYEQYF. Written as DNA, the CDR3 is TGCGCCAGCAGCCACGGACTAGCGGGAATGTACGAGCAGTACTTC.

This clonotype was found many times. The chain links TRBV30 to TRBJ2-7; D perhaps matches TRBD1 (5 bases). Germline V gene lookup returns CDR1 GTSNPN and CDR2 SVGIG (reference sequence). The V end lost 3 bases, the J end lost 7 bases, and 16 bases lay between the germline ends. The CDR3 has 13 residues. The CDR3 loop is CAWSPTRVSEQYF. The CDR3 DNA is TGTGCCTGGAGCCCAACCAGGGTATCGGAGCAGTACTTC.

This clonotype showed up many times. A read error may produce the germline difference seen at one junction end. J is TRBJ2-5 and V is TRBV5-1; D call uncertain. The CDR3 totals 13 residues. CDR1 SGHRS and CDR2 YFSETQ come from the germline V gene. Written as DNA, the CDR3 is TGTGCCAGCAGTTTGGGCCGTGGAGAGACCCAGTACTTC. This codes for CASSLGRGETQYF.

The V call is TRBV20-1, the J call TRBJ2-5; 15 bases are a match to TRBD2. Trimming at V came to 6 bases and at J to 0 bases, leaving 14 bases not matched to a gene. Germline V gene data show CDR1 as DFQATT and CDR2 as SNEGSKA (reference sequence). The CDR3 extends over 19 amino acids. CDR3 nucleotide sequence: TGCAGTGCGACGAAGGGGACTAGCGGGGGGACCTTCTACCAAGAGACCCAGTACTTC. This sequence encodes CSATKGTSGGTFYQETQYF.

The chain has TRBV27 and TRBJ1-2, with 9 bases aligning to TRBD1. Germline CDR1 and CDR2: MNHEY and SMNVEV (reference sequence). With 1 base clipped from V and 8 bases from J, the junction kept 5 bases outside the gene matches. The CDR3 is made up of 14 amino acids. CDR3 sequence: CASSLFDRGYGYTF. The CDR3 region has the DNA TGTGCCAGCAGTTTATTCGACAGGGGGTACGGCTACACCTTC.

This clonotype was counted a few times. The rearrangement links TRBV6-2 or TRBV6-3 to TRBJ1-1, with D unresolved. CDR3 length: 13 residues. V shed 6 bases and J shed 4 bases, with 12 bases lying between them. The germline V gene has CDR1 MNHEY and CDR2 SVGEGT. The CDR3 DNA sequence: TGTGCCAGCAGCCCCGCCCTCGCCACTGAAGCTTTCTTT. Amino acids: CASSPALATEAFF.

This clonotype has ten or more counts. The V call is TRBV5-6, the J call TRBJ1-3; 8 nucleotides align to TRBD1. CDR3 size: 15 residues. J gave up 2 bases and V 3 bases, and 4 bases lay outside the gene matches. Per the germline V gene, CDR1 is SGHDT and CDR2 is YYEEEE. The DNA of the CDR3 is TGTGCCAGCAGCTGGAAGACAGGGGCTGGAAACACCATATATTTT. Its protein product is CASSWKTGAGNTIYF.